These 18 T cell receptor beta chains originate from one sample sequenced in a study of blood T cell repertoires in COVID-19. Assay: immunoSEQ multiplex PCR; the TCRdb copy retains only in-frame clones and omits some. This sample has 85,000 to 100,000 clones, with about 86% found just once. The specimen was peripheral blood. The origin of the receptors is a woman aged 60-75 years in a cohort sampled during active or convalescent COVID-19.

This chain joins TRBV10-3 and TRBJ1-5; D unresolved. Looked up from germline, CDR1 is ENHRY and CDR2 is SYGVKD. V was pared by 6 bases and J by 6 bases, with 12 bases between. The length of the CDR3 is 13 residues. The CDR3 nucleotides read TGTGCCATCAGCGGGGAGGGTGCTCAGCCCCAGCATTTT. Translated: CAISGEGAQPQHF.

This chain links TRBV27 with TRBJ2-7, with D perhaps matching TRBD1 (6 bases). Germline CDR1 is MNHEY and CDR2 is SMNVEV (reference sequence). Trimming took 3 bases from V and 7 from J, leaving 19 bases between them. This CDR3 comprises 15 residues. CDR3 region: CASSLVQGSFREQYF. DNA for the CDR3: TGTGCCAGCAGTTTGGTACAGGGAAGTTTTCGGGAGCAGTACTTC.

The V gene is TRBV10-2, the J gene TRBJ2-1; 8 bases agree with TRBD2. The J segment lost 2 bases and the V segment lost 5 bases, leaving 2 bases of the junction unmatched. This CDR3 region has 14 residues. The germline CDR1 and CDR2 sequences are WSHSY and SAAADI. The CDR3 here is CASSFSGTYNEQFF. CDR3 DNA: TGCGCCAGCAGTTTTAGCGGGACCTACAATGAGCAGTTCTTC.

V and J are TRBV6-6 and TRBJ1-5, with TRBD1 matching over 7 bases. Trimming cost V 5 bases and J 2 bases; bases outside gene matches: 6. Per the germline V gene, CDR1 is MNHNY and CDR2 is SVGAGI (reference sequence). The CDR3 spans 15 residues. CDR3 loop: CASSPGTARNQPQHF. CDR3 DNA: TGTGCCAGCAGTCCGGGGACAGCTCGCAATCAGCCCCAGCATTTT.

This chain connects TRBV19 to TRBJ2-2, with D unresolved. The CDR3 extends over 12 amino acids. Trimming shortened V by 9 bases and J by 5 bases, and 10 bases separated the two germline ends. The germline CDR1 and CDR2 sequences are LNHDA and SQIVND (reference sequence). In DNA, the CDR3 is TGTGCCAGCCGTAGTCGGACCGGGGAGCTGTTTTTT. This encodes CASRSRTGELFF.

CDR3 sequence (DNA): TGTGCCAGCAGGTTAACAGGGACCAAAAACATTCAGTACTTC. It specifies CASRLTGTKNIQYF. This sequence joins TRBV6-5 and TRBJ2-4; D perhaps matches TRBD1 (6 bases). Germline V gives CDR1 MNHEY, CDR2 SVGAGI. Trimming pared 6 bases from V and 2 bases from J, leaving 11 bases between. The CDR3 totals 14 residues.

The chain recombines TRBV6-1 with TRBJ1-4; TRBD1 matches 9 bases. The CDR3 has 16 residues. The trim removed 2 bases at V and 6 bases at J, leaving 7 bases unmatched. Germline V gene lookup returns CDR1 MNHNS and CDR2 SASEGT. CDR3 nucleotide sequence: TGTGCCAGCAGTGAATACGTACAGGGGGCTTATGAAAAACTGTTTTTT. This gives the protein CASSEYVQGAYEKLFF.

The rearrangement joins TRBV5-1 to TRBJ2-1; 11 bases line up with TRBD2. Germline V lookup: CDR1 SGHRS, CDR2 YFSETQ. Trimming at V came to 5 bases and at J to 4 bases, leaving 5 bases not matched to a gene. CDR3 length: 15 amino acids. The CDR3, as DNA: TGCGCCAGCAGACTAGCGGGAGATACTTACAATGAGCAGTTCTTC. This encodes CASRLAGDTYNEQFF. The full variable domain, completed using reference TRBV5-1 and TRBJ2-1, is KAGVTQTPRYLIKTRGQQVTLSCSPISGHRSVSWYQQTPGQGLQFLFEYFSETQRNKGNFPGRFSGRQFSNSRSEMNVSTLELGDSALYLCASRLAGDTYNEQFFGPGTRLTVL.

The sample holds a few counts of this clone. V and J are TRBV10-2 and TRBJ2-3; possible D gene TRBD2, 7 bases. In germline, CDR1 is WSHSY, CDR2 SAAADI. This CDR3 has 13 amino acids. Trimming stripped 7 bases from V and 5 bases from J, with 13 bases between. In DNA, the CDR3 is TGCGCCAGCATGAGGGGGGGGGAAGATACGCAGTATTTT. Protein sequence: CASMRGGEDTQYF.

The V and J genes are TRBV4-1 and TRBJ2-2; TRBD2 agrees at 12 bases. Germline V gives CDR1 MGHRA, CDR2 YSYEKL. Trimming at V came to 6 bases and at J to 4 bases, leaving 6 bases not matched to a gene. This CDR3 region has 16 residues. CDR3 in DNA: TGCGCCAGCAGTCGGCTAGCGGGGGGGAGCACCGGGGAGCTGTTTTTT. It codes for CASSRLAGGSTGELFF.

V is TRBV19 and J is TRBJ1-6; no reliable D call. The CDR3 is 14 residues long. Germline lookup yields CDR1 LNHDA and CDR2 SQIVND (reference sequence). With 3 bases removed from V and 5 bases from J, the gap between germline ends came to 8 bases. The DNA for the CDR3 is TGTGCCAGTAGTATCGGACTTAATAATTCACCCCTCCACTTT. It specifies CASSIGLNNSPLHF.

V is TRBV10-1 and J is TRBJ1-1; the match to TRBD1 covers 8 bases. Per the germline V gene, CDR1 is WNHNN and CDR2 is SYGVQD (reference sequence). CDR3 size: 13 residues. V was clipped by 3 bases and J by 6 bases; unmatched bases: 3. The CDR3 reads CASSDLTGAEAFF. CDR3 nucleotides: TGCGCCAGCAGTGACCTGACAGGGGCTGAAGCTTTCTTT.

The chain employs TRBV29-1 and TRBJ1-2, with 7 bases aligning to TRBD1. Germline trimming cut 7 bases from V and 4 bases from J; bases unmatched to any gene: 12. The CDR3 runs 14 residues. Germline-derived CDR1 and CDR2 are SQVTM and ANQGSEA. CDR3 coding DNA: TGCAGCGCCGCCAGCCGGGACAGAAGCTATGGCTACACCTTC. Translation gives CSAASRDRSYGYTF.

This clone came up once. This chain uses TRBV7-3 with TRBJ2-1, with D possibly being TRBD2 (6 bases). Trimming shortened V by 1 base and J by 9 bases, and 10 bases separated the two germline ends. CDR1 SGHTA and CDR2 FQGTGA come from the germline V gene. CDR3 length: 13 residues. CDR3 nucleotide sequence: TGTGCCAGCAGCTTAAATCCCGGGAGTGAGCAGTTCTTC. It is translated as CASSLNPGSEQFF.

This sequence joins TRBV3-1 (or the pseudogene TRBV3-2) and TRBJ2-5; D call uncertain. V shed 0 bases and J shed 4 bases, with 6 bases lying between them. The CDR3 length is 13 residues. The germline gives CDR1 LGHDT, CDR2 YNNKEL (reference sequence). The CDR3 is CASSQDHSETQYF. Written as DNA, the CDR3 is TGTGCCAGCAGCCAAGATCACTCAGAGACCCAGTACTTC.

The chain is built from TRBV12-5 and TRBJ1-2; 7 nucleotides align to TRBD1. Trimming took 0 bases from V and 8 from J; bases not matched to a gene: 3. The germline V gene encodes CDR1 LGHNT and CDR2 FRNRAP. There are 13 residues in the CDR3. DNA of the CDR3: TGTGCTAGTGGTTTGGTACCGACAGGGGGCTACACCTTC. Protein: CASGLVPTGGYTF.

V gene TRBV29-1 combines with J gene TRBJ1-1, with D maybe TRBD1 (5 bases). Between the trimmed V and J ends, which lost 8 bases and 4 bases, there was a span of 14 bases. The CDR3 is 12 amino acids. CDR1 is SQVTM, CDR2 ANQGSEA, per germline. The DNA for the CDR3 is TGCAGCTCCCGGAGCGGGGGCACTGAAGCTTTCTTT. It specifies CSSRSGGTEAFF.

This clone was counted a single time. The chain recombines TRBV7-9 with TRBJ1-2; a possible D gene is TRBD1 (6 bases). This CDR3 comprises 14 residues. With 3 bases removed from V and 4 bases from J, the gap between germline ends came to 12 bases. Germline CDR1 and CDR2: SEHNR and FQNEAQ (reference sequence). CDR3 in amino acids: CASSFTGTIYGYTF. The CDR3 DNA sequence: TGTGCCAGCAGCTTCACCGGGACAATCTATGGCTACACCTTC. The full variable domain, rest sourced from reference TRBV7-9 and TRBJ1-2, is DTGVSQNPRHKITKRGQNVTFRCDPISEHNRLYWYRQTLGQGPEFLTYFQNEAQLEKSRLLSDRFSAERPKGSFSTLEIQRTEQGDSAMYLCASSFTGTIYGYTFGSGTRLTVV.